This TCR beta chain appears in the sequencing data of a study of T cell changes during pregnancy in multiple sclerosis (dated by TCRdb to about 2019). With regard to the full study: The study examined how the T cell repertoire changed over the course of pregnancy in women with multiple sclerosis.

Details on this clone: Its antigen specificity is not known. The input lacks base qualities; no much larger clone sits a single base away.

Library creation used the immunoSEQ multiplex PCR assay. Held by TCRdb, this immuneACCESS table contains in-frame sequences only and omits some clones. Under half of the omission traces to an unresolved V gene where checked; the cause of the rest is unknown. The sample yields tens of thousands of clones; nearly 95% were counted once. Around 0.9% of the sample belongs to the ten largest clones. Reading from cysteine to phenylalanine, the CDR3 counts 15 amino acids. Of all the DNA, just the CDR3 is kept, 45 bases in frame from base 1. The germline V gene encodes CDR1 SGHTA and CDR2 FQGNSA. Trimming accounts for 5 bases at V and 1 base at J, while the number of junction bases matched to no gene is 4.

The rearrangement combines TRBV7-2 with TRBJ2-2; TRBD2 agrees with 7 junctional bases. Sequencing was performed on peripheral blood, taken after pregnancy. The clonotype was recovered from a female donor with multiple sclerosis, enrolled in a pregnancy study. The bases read TGTGCCAGCAGCGCGCGGGAGCAGAACACCGGGGAGCTGTTTTTT. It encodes CASSAREQNTGELFF.